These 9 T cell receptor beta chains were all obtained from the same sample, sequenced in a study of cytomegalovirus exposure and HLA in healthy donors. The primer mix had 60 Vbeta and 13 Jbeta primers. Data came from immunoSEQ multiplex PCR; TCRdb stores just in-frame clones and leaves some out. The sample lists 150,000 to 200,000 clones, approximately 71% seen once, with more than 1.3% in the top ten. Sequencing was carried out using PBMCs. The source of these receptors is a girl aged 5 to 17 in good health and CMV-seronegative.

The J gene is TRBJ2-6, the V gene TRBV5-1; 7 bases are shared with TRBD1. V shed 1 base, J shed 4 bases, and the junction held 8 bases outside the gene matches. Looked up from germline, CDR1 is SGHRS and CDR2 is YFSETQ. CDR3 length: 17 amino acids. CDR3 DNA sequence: TGCGCCAGCAGCTTGAATAGGGGGCCGGCCGGGGCCAACGTCCTGACTTTC. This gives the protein CASSLNRGPAGANVLTF.

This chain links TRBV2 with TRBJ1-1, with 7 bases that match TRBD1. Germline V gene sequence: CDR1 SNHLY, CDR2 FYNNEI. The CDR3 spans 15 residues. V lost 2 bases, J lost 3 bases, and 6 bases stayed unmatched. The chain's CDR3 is CASSESGDSYTEAFF. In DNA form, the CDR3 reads TGTGCCAGCAGTGAATCGGGGGACAGTTACACTGAAGCTTTCTTT.

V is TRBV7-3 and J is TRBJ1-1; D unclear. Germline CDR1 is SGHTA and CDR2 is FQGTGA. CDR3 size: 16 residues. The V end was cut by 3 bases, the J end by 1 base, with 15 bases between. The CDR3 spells CASSLMRVGENTEAFF. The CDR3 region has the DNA TGTGCCAGCAGCTTGATGAGGGTCGGGGAGAACACTGAAGCTTTCTTT.

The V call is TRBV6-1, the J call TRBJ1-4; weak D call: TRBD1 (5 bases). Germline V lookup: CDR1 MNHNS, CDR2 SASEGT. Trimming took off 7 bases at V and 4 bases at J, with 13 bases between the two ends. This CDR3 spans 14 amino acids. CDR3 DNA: TGTGCCAGCACCGACCGGCAGGGTAATGAAAAACTGTTTTTT. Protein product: CASTDRQGNEKLFF.

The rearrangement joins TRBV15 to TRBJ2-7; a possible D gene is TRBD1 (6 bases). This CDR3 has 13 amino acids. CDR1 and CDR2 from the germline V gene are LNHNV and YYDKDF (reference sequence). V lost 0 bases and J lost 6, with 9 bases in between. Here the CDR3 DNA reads TGTGCCACCAGCAGAGATGGACAGCTCGAGCAGTACTTC. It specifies CATSRDGQLEQYF.

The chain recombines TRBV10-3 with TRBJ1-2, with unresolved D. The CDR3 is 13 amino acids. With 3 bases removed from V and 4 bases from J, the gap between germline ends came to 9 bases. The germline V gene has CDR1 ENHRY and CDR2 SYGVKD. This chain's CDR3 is CAISDRDTYGYTF. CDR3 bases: TGTGCCATCAGTGACCGAGATACCTATGGCTACACCTTC.

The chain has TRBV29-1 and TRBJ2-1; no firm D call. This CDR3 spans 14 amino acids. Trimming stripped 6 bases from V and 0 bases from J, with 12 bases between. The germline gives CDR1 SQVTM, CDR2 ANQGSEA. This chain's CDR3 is CSVLSPSSYNEQFF. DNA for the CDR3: TGCAGCGTGCTAAGTCCTAGCTCCTACAATGAGCAGTTCTTC.

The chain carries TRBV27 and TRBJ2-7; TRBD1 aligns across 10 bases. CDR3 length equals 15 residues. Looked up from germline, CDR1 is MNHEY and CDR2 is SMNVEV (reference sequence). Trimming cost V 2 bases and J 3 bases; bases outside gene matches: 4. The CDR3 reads CASSLVRDRGYEQYF. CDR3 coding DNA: TGTGCCAGCAGTTTAGTCAGGGACAGGGGCTACGAGCAGTACTTC.

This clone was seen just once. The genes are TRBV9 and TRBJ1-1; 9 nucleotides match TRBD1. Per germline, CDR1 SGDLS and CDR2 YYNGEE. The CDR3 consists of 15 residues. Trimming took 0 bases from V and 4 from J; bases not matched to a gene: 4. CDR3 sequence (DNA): TGTGCCAGCAGCGTAGCGGGACAGGGTGTCACTGAAGCTTTCTTT. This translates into CASSVAGQGVTEAFF.